A single sample gave rise to the 27 T cell receptor beta chains below, sequenced in a study of blood T cell repertoires in COVID-19. TCRdb's copy holds only in-frame clones and misses some; the assay was immunoSEQ multiplex PCR. The table shows roughly 220,000 clones, with over 60% occurring only once. Specimen: peripheral blood. The receptors come from a woman aged 70-85 years with acute or convalescent COVID-19.

The chain recombines TRBV3-1 (or the pseudogene TRBV3-2) with TRBJ1-1; the D gene is possibly TRBD1 (5 bases). The length of the CDR3 is 13 residues. CDR1 and CDR2 (germline): LGHDT, YNNKEL (reference sequence). V lost 7 bases to trimming and J lost 11 bases, with 20 bases between them. CDR3 sequence (DNA): TGTGCCAGCAAGGCACAGGCAGACGTGGAGGCTTTCTTT. Its translation is CASKAQADVEAFF.

This clone was counted a few times. The rearrangement joins TRBV19 to TRBJ1-1; 9 bases line up with TRBD1. The ends lost 5 bases at V and 6 bases at J; junction bases unmatched: 7. The germline V gene encodes CDR1 LNHDA and CDR2 SQIVND (reference sequence). This CDR3 region has 14 residues. CDR3 coding DNA: TGTGCCAGTAGTTCCCGGGACAGGGTCTCTGAAGCTTTCTTT. Its translation: CASSSRDRVSEAFF.

The chain combines TRBV28 with TRBJ1-1; weak D call: TRBD1 (5 bases). The CDR3 totals 14 residues. V dropped 3 bases and J dropped 2 bases, with 10 bases sitting between them. The V gene's germline CDR1 is MDHEN and CDR2 SYDVKM. CDR3 sequence (DNA): TGTGCCAGCAGTTTGCCAGGGATAAACACTGAAGCTTTCTTT. Its protein is CASSLPGINTEAFF.

This chain links TRBV7-3 with TRBJ2-3, with D perhaps matching TRBD2 (5 bases). The CDR3 runs to 14 residues. The germline CDR1 and CDR2 sequences are SGHTA and FQGTGA. V was cut by 4 bases and J by 4 bases, with 12 bases left in between. CDR3 sequence: CASSSSGLADTQYF. The DNA for the CDR3 is TGTGCCAGCAGCTCCTCCGGACTTGCAGATACGCAGTATTTT.

The chain carries TRBV10-2 and TRBJ2-1; the D is unclear. Germline-derived CDR1 and CDR2 are WSHSY and SAAADI. This CDR3 has 15 residues. Trimming stripped 3 bases from V and 1 base from J, with 10 bases between. The CDR3 region is CASSDSPGSYNEQFF. CDR3 nucleotide sequence: TGCGCCAGCAGTGATAGTCCGGGTTCCTACAATGAGCAGTTCTTC.

The J gene is TRBJ1-1, the V gene TRBV19, with TRBD1 identical over 7 bases. CDR3 length: 15 residues. The V segment lost 3 bases and the J segment 5 bases; nucleotides outside the gene matches: 9. The germline CDR1 and CDR2 sequences are LNHDA and SQIVND (reference sequence). CDR3 in amino acids: CASSIDRESWTEAFF. The CDR3 coding sequence is TGTGCCAGTAGTATTGACAGGGAAAGTTGGACTGAAGCTTTCTTT.

The chain is built from TRBV18 and TRBJ1-2; the D is unclear. This CDR3 contains 16 residues. Germline lookup yields CDR1 KGHSH and CDR2 LQKENI. V was cut by 6 bases and J by 8 bases, with 25 bases left in between. The CDR3 loop reads CASSQSRESIWFGYTF. Written as DNA, the CDR3 is TGTGCCAGCTCTCAAAGCCGGGAATCTATTTGGTTCGGCTACACCTTC. The whole variable domain, remainder taken from reference TRBV18 and TRBJ1-2, is NAGVMQNPRHLVRRRGQEARLRCSPMKGHSHVYWYRQLPEEGLKFMVYLQKENIIDESGMPKERFSAEFPKEGPSILRIQQVVRGDSAAYFCASSQSRESIWFGYTFGSGTRLTVV.

The chain recombines TRBV6-5 with TRBJ2-7; 11 bases map to TRBD2. The length of the CDR3 is 16 residues. Germline V gene sequence: CDR1 MNHEY, CDR2 SVGAGI. Trimming at V came to 0 bases and at J to 9 bases, leaving 10 bases not matched to a gene. The CDR3: CASSYSSPVAGGGQYF. DNA for the CDR3: TGTGCCAGCAGTTACTCAAGCCCGGTAGCGGGAGGGGGGCAGTACTTC.

The chain combines TRBV19 with TRBJ2-1; 9 nucleotides line up with TRBD2. J lost 3 bases, V lost 3 bases, and 6 bases had no gene match. The CDR3 is 16 amino acids. In germline, CDR1 is LNHDA, CDR2 SQIVND (reference sequence). CDR3 region: CASSIMAGGLYNEQFF. CDR3 bases: TGTGCCAGTAGTATTATGGCGGGAGGGCTCTACAATGAGCAGTTCTTC.

This chain uses TRBV6-5 with TRBJ2-7; 8 bases map to TRBD2. The junction had 5 bases not matched to a gene; V was cut back by 0 bases and J by 4 bases. The CDR3 spans 15 residues. CDR1 and CDR2 (germline): MNHEY, SVGAGI. The CDR3 nucleotides are TGTGCCAGCAGTTACTCGGACGGGAGGGGTTACGAGCAGTACTTC. This gives the protein CASSYSDGRGYEQYF.

This clone was picked up a small number of times. This chain links TRBV5-1 with TRBJ2-1; TRBD2 is a possible D gene (5 bases). V dropped 4 bases and J dropped 0 bases, with 14 bases sitting between them. Looked up from germline, CDR1 is SGHRS and CDR2 is YFSETQ. This CDR3 comprises 16 residues. The CDR3 sequence: CASSLGVLSSYNEQFF. CDR3 coding DNA: TGCGCCAGCAGCCTCGGGGTTCTCAGCTCCTACAATGAGCAGTTCTTC.

This chain links TRBV11-2 with TRBJ2-7, with 10 positions matching TRBD2. With 3 bases clipped from V and 0 bases from J, the junction kept 5 bases outside the gene matches. The length of the CDR3 is 16 residues. In germline, CDR1 is SGHAT, CDR2 FQNNGV. The DNA for the CDR3 is TGTGCCAGCAGCTTGTCTTCTAGCGGGGGCTCCTACGAGCAGTACTTC. The encoded protein is CASSLSSSGGSYEQYF.

The chain combines TRBV5-1 with TRBJ2-1; D perhaps matches TRBD1 (6 bases). The CDR3 totals 14 residues. Germline-derived CDR1 and CDR2 are SGHRS and YFSETQ. Trimming left V 7 bases short and J 3 bases short, with 14 bases between. The CDR3 here is CASSEQGFYNEQFF. For the CDR3, the DNA is TGCGCCAGCTCGGAACAGGGCTTCTACAATGAGCAGTTCTTC. Supplemented by reference TRBV5-1 and TRBJ2-1, the full variable domain reads KAGVTQTPRYLIKTRGQQVTLSCSPISGHRSVSWYQQTPGQGLQFLFEYFSETQRNKGNFPGRFSGRQFSNSRSEMNVSTLELGDSALYLCASSEQGFYNEQFFGPGTRLTVL.

V and J are TRBV19 and TRBJ1-2, with D hard to call. The length of the CDR3 is 13 residues. Germline-derived CDR1 and CDR2 are LNHDA and SQIVND (reference sequence). The V and J ends lost 5 bases and 4 bases respectively, with 11 bases between them. The CDR3 DNA sequence: TGTGCCAGTAGTGTCGGGATTCTCTATGGCTACACCTTC. This translates into CASSVGILYGYTF.

V is TRBV27 and J is TRBJ2-7; D is perhaps TRBD2 (7 bases). Trimming took 3 bases from V and 2 from J, leaving 14 bases between them. This CDR3 comprises 15 residues. Germline CDR1 MNHEY, CDR2 SMNVEV (reference sequence). The chain's CDR3 is CASSFKGGVPYEQYF. DNA for the CDR3: TGTGCCAGCAGTTTTAAGGGGGGGGTTCCCTACGAGCAGTACTTC.

V and J are TRBV2 and TRBJ2-3, with a weak D call TRBD1 (5 bases). V shed 6 bases and J shed 2 bases, with 12 bases lying between them. The CDR3 has 14 amino acids. Germline loops: CDR1 SNHLY, CDR2 FYNNEI. CDR3 DNA sequence: TGTGCCAGCAGGGACACAGACCCCACAGATACGCAGTATTTT. It encodes CASRDTDPTDTQYF. Full variable domain (remainder filled in from reference TRBV2 and TRBJ2-3): EPEVTQTPSHQVTQMGQEVILRCVPISNHLYFYWYRQILGQKVEFLVSFYNNEISEKSEIFDDQFSVERPDGSNFTLKIRSTKLEDSAMYFCASRDTDPTDTQYFGPGTRLTVL.

The rearrangement links TRBV30 to TRBJ1-1; D not certain. CDR3 length: 13 amino acids. The V and J ends lost 4 bases and 4 bases respectively, with 13 bases between them. The V gene's germline CDR1 is GTSNPN and CDR2 SVGIG (reference sequence). The CDR3 loop is CAWTSQLGTEAFF. The DNA of the CDR3 is TGTGCCTGGACTTCCCAGCTAGGCACTGAAGCTTTCTTT.

This clone has more than one count but fewer than ten. The rearrangement links TRBV3-1 (or the pseudogene TRBV3-2) to TRBJ2-7, with TRBD2 matching 8 bases. Germline assignment: CDR1 LGHDT and CDR2 YNNKEL (reference sequence). The CDR3 is made up of 16 amino acids. V lost 0 bases to trimming and J lost 2 bases; unmatched junction nucleotides: 6. The CDR3: CASSQDNPGGAYEQYF. The CDR3 DNA sequence: TGTGCCAGCAGCCAAGATAACCCGGGAGGGGCCTACGAGCAGTACTTC.

This clone has just one count. The genes are TRBV19 and TRBJ1-1, with D possibly matching TRBD1 (6 bases). The CDR3 has 16 amino acids. CDR1 is LNHDA and CDR2 is SQIVND in the germline V gene (reference sequence). Trimming pared 1 base from V and 6 bases from J, leaving 18 bases between. The CDR3 DNA reads as TGTGCCAGTAGTATAGTGGAGGCAGGGGCTAACGCTGAAGCTTTCTTT. It encodes CASSIVEAGANAEAFF.

The chain links TRBV7-6 to TRBJ1-5, with D perhaps matching TRBD1 (6 bases). The CDR3 contains 15 residues. Germline assignment: CDR1 SGHVS and CDR2 FNYEAQ. The V end lost 4 bases, the J end lost 9 bases, and 19 bases lay between the germline ends. CDR3 bases: TGTGCCAGCAGCTATCAACAGGGAACCCTCGGGCCCCAGCATTTT. This codes for CASSYQQGTLGPQHF. The full variable domain, with the rest looked up from reference TRBV7-6 and TRBJ1-5, is GAGVSQSPRYKVTKRGQDVALRCDPISGHVSLYWYRQALGQGPEFLTYFNYEAQQDKSGLPNDRFSAERPEGSISTLTIQRTEQRDSAMYRCASSYQQGTLGPQHFGDGTRLSIL.

The V and J genes are TRBV5-8 and TRBJ2-7; D is perhaps TRBD2 (6 bases). The CDR3 spans 12 residues. CDR1 SGHTS and CDR2 YDEGEE come from the germline V gene. V lost 1 base, J lost 7 bases, and 9 bases lay in between. The CDR3 reads CASSLTRGEQYF. In nucleotides, the CDR3 is TGTGCCAGCAGCTTGACCCGGGGGGAGCAGTACTTC.

The chain is built from TRBV19 and TRBJ1-6; the match to TRBD1 covers 8 bases. The CDR3 is 14 residues long. The ends lost 10 bases at V and 2 bases at J; junction bases unmatched: 4. Per germline, CDR1 LNHDA and CDR2 SQIVND (reference sequence). Here the CDR3 reads CATGQGAYNSPLHF. The CDR3 nucleotides read TGTGCCACCGGACAGGGAGCCTATAATTCACCCCTCCACTTT.

The chain uses TRBV7-6 and TRBJ1-5; D is uncertain. The CDR3 is 13 residues long. In germline, CDR1 is SGHVS, CDR2 FNYEAQ. Trimming stripped 5 bases from V and 4 bases from J, with 9 bases between. DNA of the CDR3: TGTGCCAGCAGCCCGAGCGTGAATCAGCCCCAGCATTTT. Protein sequence: CASSPSVNQPQHF. The complete variable domain, with remaining parts taken from reference TRBV7-6 and TRBJ1-5, reads GAGVSQSPRYKVTKRGQDVALRCDPISGHVSLYWYRQALGQGPEFLTYFNYEAQQDKSGLPNDRFSAERPEGSISTLTIQRTEQRDSAMYRCASSPSVNQPQHFGDGTRLSIL.

The rearrangement joins TRBV29-1 to TRBJ1-1; D may be TRBD1 (6 bases). The CDR3 is 13 residues long. Germline-derived CDR1 and CDR2 are SQVTM and ANQGSEA. Deletions cut 7 bases from V and 5 bases from J, with 17 bases between. Here the CDR3 reads CSAAPQGRTEAFF. CDR3 coding DNA: TGCAGCGCTGCACCACAGGGCCGGACTGAAGCTTTCTTT.

The chain couples TRBV5-1 to TRBJ2-7; TRBD1 matches at 7 bases. The germline V gene encodes CDR1 SGHRS and CDR2 YFSETQ. The V and J ends lost 4 bases and 2 bases, in that order; junction bases with no gene match: 12. The CDR3 is 16 amino acids. The CDR3, as DNA: TGCGCCAGCAGCCCCAGAACCGGGACAGCTACCTACGAGCAGTACTTC. It encodes CASSPRTGTATYEQYF. Supplemented by reference TRBV5-1 and TRBJ2-7, the full variable domain reads KAGVTQTPRYLIKTRGQQVTLSCSPISGHRSVSWYQQTPGQGLQFLFEYFSETQRNKGNFPGRFSGRQFSNSRSEMNVSTLELGDSALYLCASSPRTGTATYEQYFGPGTRLTVT.

The rearrangement uses TRBV19 and TRBJ2-3; 13 bases are a match to TRBD2. Germline V gene sequence: CDR1 LNHDA, CDR2 SQIVND (reference sequence). With 7 bases clipped from V and 3 bases from J, the junction kept 13 bases outside the gene matches. The CDR3 extends over 18 amino acids. CDR3 amino acids: CASTLTSGRAERTDTQYF. CDR3 sequence (DNA): TGTGCCAGTACCCTCACTAGCGGGAGGGCCGAAAGGACAGATACGCAGTATTTT.

The V call is TRBV5-1, the J call TRBJ1-1; TRBD1 aligns across 8 bases. Unmatched junction bases numbered 6, after V lost 4 bases and J lost 4 bases. The CDR3 is made up of 14 amino acids. The germline V gene encodes CDR1 SGHRS and CDR2 YFSETQ. The CDR3 coding sequence is TGCGCCAGCAGCCAACAGGGGGGGAGCACTGAAGCTTTCTTT. Amino acids: CASSQQGGSTEAFF.